This T cell receptor beta chain was documented in a study of CD8 T cells in ankylosing spondylitis. Findings of the study overall: Existing reports had already noted some motif variants in reactive arthritis synovial fluid and blood.

In making TCR beta libraries, quantitative 5'-RACE with molecular barcodes was used. One entry per CDR3 protein, called by TCRdb with MiXCR from the 5' RACE reads. The profile shows about 160,000 distinct CDR3 sequences, about 16% of them singletons. Of note for this clonotype: As yet, its antigen is unknown.

V gave up 6 bases and J gave up 1 base, with 13 bases separating them. The CDR3 is 14 amino acids. This TCR came from a male donor with ankylosing spondylitis or in good health (not recorded which). Material for sequencing was blood, either unsorted or a sorted T cell fraction (not recorded which). This rearrangement joins TRBV12-3 or TRBV12-4 to TRBJ2-7, with a weak D call TRBD2 (6 bases). CDR3 region: CASSPLAPSYEQYF. The CDR3 DNA is TGTGCCAGCAGCCCTCTAGCGCCATCCTACGAGCAGTACTTC.